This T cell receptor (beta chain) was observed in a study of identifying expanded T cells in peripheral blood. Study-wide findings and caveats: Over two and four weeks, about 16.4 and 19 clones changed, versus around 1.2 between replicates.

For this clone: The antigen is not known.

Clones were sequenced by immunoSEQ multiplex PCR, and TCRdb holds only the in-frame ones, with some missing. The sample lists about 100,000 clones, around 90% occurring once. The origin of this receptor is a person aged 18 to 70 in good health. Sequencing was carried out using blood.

Here the CDR3 DNA reads TGTGCCAGCGGATTCGGACAGACCACCTACAATGAGCAGTTCTTC. This encodes CASGFGQTTYNEQFF. The chain carries TRBV19 and TRBJ2-1; possibly TRBD1 for D (6 bases). Trimming shortened V by 9 bases and J by 2 bases, and 17 bases separated the two germline ends. This CDR3 comprises 15 residues. The germline V gene encodes CDR1 LNHDA and CDR2 SQIVND (reference sequence).